Following are 31 T cell receptor beta chains from one sample sequenced in a study of T cells after posttransplantation cyclophosphamide. TCRdb's table, derived via immunoSEQ multiplex PCR, lists solely in-frame clones and lacks some. This sample has some 23,000 clones, each found more than once. Input material: PBMCs. The origin of the receptors is a woman aged 50 to 60 in good health, CMV-negative, and a related stem cell transplant donor.

The gene calls are TRBV27 and TRBJ1-6; no clear D. Germline V gene data show CDR1 as MNHEY and CDR2 as SMNVEV (reference sequence). V lost 2 bases and J 1 base, leaving 9 bases between the germline ends. This CDR3 region has 16 residues. For the CDR3, the DNA is TGTGCCAGCAGTTTAGAGGGATGGTCCTATAATTCACCCCTCCACTTT. This codes for CASSLEGWSYNSPLHF.

This clone was seen at least ten times. This chain connects TRBV19 to TRBJ1-2; D unresolved. CDR1 and CDR2 (germline): LNHDA, SQIVND (reference sequence). There are 12 residues in the CDR3. V was clipped by 0 bases and J by 8 bases, with 7 bases between them. The CDR3 sequence: CASSIDRRGYTF. CDR3 in DNA: TGTGCCAGTAGTATAGACCGGCGGGGCTACACCTTC. Using reference TRBV19 and TRBJ1-2 for the parts outside the CDR3, the full variable domain is DGGITQSPKYLFRKEGQNVTLSCEQNLNHDAMYWYRQDPGQGLRLIYYSQIVNDFQKGDIAEGYSVSREKKESFPLTVTSAQKNPTAFYLCASSIDRRGYTFGSGTRLTVV.

This clone was counted between two and nine times. V gene TRBV6-1 combines with J gene TRBJ1-1; 7 nucleotides line up with TRBD1. Trimming removed 9 bases from V and 2 bases from J; junction bases left unmatched: 6. The CDR3 covers 13 residues. The V gene's germline CDR1 is MNHNS and CDR2 SASEGT. The DNA of the CDR3 is TGTGCCAGTAATCGACAGGGAAACACTGAAGCTTTCTTT. Protein product: CASNRQGNTEAFF.

This clone was observed many times. The J gene is TRBJ1-2, the V gene TRBV27; D not resolved. Germline V lookup: CDR1 MNHEY, CDR2 SMNVEV (reference sequence). V shed 3 bases and J shed 3 bases, with 14 bases lying between them. The CDR3 contains 15 residues. CDR3 residues: CASSFDPGMDYGYTF. DNA for the CDR3: TGTGCCAGCAGTTTCGACCCGGGTATGGACTATGGCTACACCTTC.

This clone was seen ten or more times. The genes are TRBV19 and TRBJ2-5; 10 bases map to TRBD1. V shed 6 bases, J shed 5 bases, and the junction held 3 bases outside the gene matches. The CDR3 has 13 amino acids. Germline CDR1 is LNHDA and CDR2 is SQIVND (reference sequence). CDR3 region: CASRTGGDETQYF. DNA of the CDR3: TGTGCCAGTAGGACAGGGGGCGATGAGACCCAGTACTTC.

This clone has a count of ten or more. V is TRBV11-1 and J is TRBJ1-2; the D gene is possibly TRBD1 (5 bases). V lost 1 base, J lost 8 bases, and 11 bases lay in between. Germline lookup yields CDR1 SGHAT and CDR2 FQDESV (reference sequence). The length of the CDR3 is 13 residues. The CDR3 loop reads CASSLGGGNGYTF. The CDR3 bases are TGTGCCAGCAGCTTAGGCGGGGGGAACGGCTACACCTTC.

This clone was detected many times. The V gene is TRBV10-3, the J gene TRBJ1-5; 7 nucleotides agree with TRBD1. The CDR3 runs 16 residues. Germline CDR1 ENHRY, CDR2 SYGVKD. V lost 0 bases and J lost 7; bases outside the gene matches: 9. CDR3 sequence (DNA): TGTGCCATCAGTGAGTCGCAGGGAAGAGGGGGCCAGCCCCAGCATTTT. As protein: CAISESQGRGGQPQHF.

This clone has at least ten counts. The chain links TRBV5-8 to TRBJ1-1; a possible D gene is TRBD1 (6 bases). Germline CDR1 SGHTS, CDR2 YDEGEE. The CDR3 spans 14 residues. The V end lost 0 bases, the J end lost 10 bases, and 16 bases lay between the germline ends. The CDR3 spells CASSLARTANGAFF. The CDR3 DNA reads as TGTGCCAGCAGCTTGGCACGGACAGCCAATGGAGCTTTCTTT.

This clone was found many times. The J gene is TRBJ2-7, the V gene TRBV5-1; 7 nucleotides align to TRBD1. The length of the CDR3 is 15 residues. J lost 5 bases, V lost 3 bases, and 11 bases had no gene match. Germline CDR1 is SGHRS and CDR2 is YFSETQ. The CDR3 is CASSSRTGDPHEQYF. Here the CDR3 DNA reads TGCGCCAGCAGCTCCCGTACAGGGGACCCCCACGAGCAGTACTTC.

This clone was detected many times. V gene TRBV2 combines with J gene TRBJ2-2; 9 bases match TRBD1. Trimming removed 8 bases from V and 7 bases from J; junction bases left unmatched: 8. Germline CDR1 and CDR2: SNHLY and FYNNEI. The CDR3 runs 14 residues. CDR3 nucleotide sequence: TGTGCCAGCGGACTCGACAGGGGGAACGGGGAGCTGTTTTTT. The encoded protein is CASGLDRGNGELFF.

This clone was counted ten times or more. The rearrangement uses TRBV7-9 and TRBJ1-1; D is unresolved. Germline values: CDR1 SEHNR, CDR2 FQNEAQ (reference sequence). The CDR3 runs to 13 residues. V was shortened by 6 bases and J by 0 bases, with 8 bases between the two germline ends. The CDR3, as DNA: TGTGCCAGCAGTCTCAGTCTGAACACTGAAGCTTTCTTT. Protein: CASSLSLNTEAFF.

In its sample, this clone was seen many times. This chain uses TRBV5-5 with TRBJ2-3, with a possible D match to TRBD2 (5 bases). This CDR3 is built from 15 residues. V shed 3 bases and J shed 1 base, with 12 bases lying between them. CDR1 and CDR2 (germline): SGHKS, YYEKEE (reference sequence). The CDR3, as DNA: TGTGCCAGCAGCTGGCTGACTAAACGCACAGATACGCAGTATTTT. It codes for CASSWLTKRTDTQYF. Supplemented by reference TRBV5-5 and TRBJ2-3, the full variable domain reads DAGVTQSPTHLIKTRGQQVTLRCSPISGHKSVSWYQQVLGQGPQFIFQYYEKEERGRGNFPDRFSARQFPNYSSELNVNALLLGDSALYLCASSWLTKRTDTQYFGPGTRLTVL.

This clone has ten or more counts. The J gene is TRBJ2-2, the V gene TRBV10-2; the match to TRBD2 covers 10 bases. Germline-derived CDR1 and CDR2 are WSHSY and SAAADI. The CDR3 has 16 amino acids. Trimming took 6 bases from V and 2 from J; bases not matched to a gene: 6. CDR3: CASRGLAEKNTGELFF. Here the CDR3 DNA reads TGCGCCAGCAGAGGACTAGCGGAAAAAAACACCGGGGAGCTGTTTTTT.

This clone has a count of ten or more. The CDR3 sequence: CASSPGLAGDNEQFF. DNA for the CDR3: TGTGCCAGCTCACCCGGACTAGCGGGGGACAATGAGCAGTTCTTC. This rearrangement joins TRBV18 to TRBJ2-1, with 13 positions matching TRBD2. Germline-derived CDR1 and CDR2 are KGHSH and LQKENI. J gave up 5 bases and V 3 bases, and 1 base lay outside the gene matches. The CDR3 is 15 residues long.

This clone was picked up many times. The CDR3 sequence is CASSELGTGVNTEAFF. CDR3 in DNA: TGTGCCAGCAGTGAATTAGGGACAGGGGTGAACACTGAAGCTTTCTTT. This chain joins TRBV25-1 and TRBJ1-1, with TRBD1 matching over 10 bases. Germline V gives CDR1 MGHDK, CDR2 SYGVNS. The CDR3 is 16 amino acids. The junction had 2 bases not matched to a gene; V was cut back by 1 base and J by 0 bases.

The table lists this clone with many counts. V and J are TRBV7-3 and TRBJ2-3; 11 nucleotides align to TRBD2. Germline CDR1 and CDR2: SGHTA and FQGTGA. The CDR3 length is 16 residues. Trimming cost V 5 bases and J 7 bases; bases outside gene matches: 11. The CDR3: CASSPRASGRTHTQYF. As DNA, the CDR3 is TGTGCCAGCAGCCCCCGGGCTAGCGGGAGGACCCATACGCAGTATTTT. The variable domain in full, completed from reference TRBV7-3 and TRBJ2-3, reads GAGVSQTPSNKVTEKGKYVELRCDPISGHTALYWYRQSLGQGPEFLIYFQGTGAADDSGLPNDRFFAVRPEGSVSTLKIQRTERGDSAVYLCASSPRASGRTHTQYFGPGTRLTVL.

Many counts were recorded for this clone. This chain links TRBV28 with TRBJ2-7, with D tentatively TRBD1 (6 bases). In germline, CDR1 is MDHEN, CDR2 SYDVKM. V was cut by 4 bases and J by 5 bases, with 12 bases left in between. The CDR3 covers 13 residues. As DNA, the CDR3 is TGTGCCAGCAGTTCCTGGGACACCCACGAGCAGTACTTC. Translating it yields CASSSWDTHEQYF.

At least ten counts were recorded for this clone. The chain joins TRBV5-1 to TRBJ2-3; TRBD1 might be the D (7 bases). The CDR3 totals 17 residues. The V gene's germline CDR1 is SGHRS and CDR2 YFSETQ. V gave up 0 bases and J gave up 2 bases, with 16 bases separating them. The CDR3 here is CASSLARQGGFTDTQYF. In DNA, the CDR3 is TGCGCCAGCAGCTTGGCCCGGCAGGGGGGTTTCACAGATACGCAGTATTTT. Combining the CDR3 with reference TRBV5-1 and TRBJ2-3 gives the whole variable domain KAGVTQTPRYLIKTRGQQVTLSCSPISGHRSVSWYQQTPGQGLQFLFEYFSETQRNKGNFPGRFSGRQFSNSRSEMNVSTLELGDSALYLCASSLARQGGFTDTQYFGPGTRLTVL.

This clone was picked up many times. This chain uses TRBV7-9 with TRBJ1-4; 7 positions agree with TRBD1. This CDR3 is 14 amino acids long. V shed 5 bases, J shed 5 bases, and the junction held 5 bases outside the gene matches. CDR1 is SEHNR and CDR2 is FQNEAQ in the germline V gene (reference sequence). CDR3 in amino acids: CASSPGTVNEKLFF. In DNA, the CDR3 is TGTGCCAGCAGCCCCGGGACAGTAAATGAAAAACTGTTTTTT.

Points on this clone: A read error may explain this, as a much larger clone is one base away. In DNA form, the CDR3 reads TGTGCCAGCAGCTCAGGCCGGGCGGGGGGGCTCTACGAGCAGTACTTC. It yields the protein CASSSGRAGGLYEQYF. The rearrangement joins TRBV13 to TRBJ2-7; 9 bases map to TRBD2. Germline CDR1 and CDR2: PRHDT and FYEKMQ (reference sequence). The CDR3 runs 16 residues. The V segment lost 4 bases and the J segment 3 bases; nucleotides outside the gene matches: 10. Combining the CDR3 with reference TRBV13 and TRBJ2-7 gives the whole variable domain AAGVIQSPRHLIKEKRETATLKCYPIPRHDTVYWYQQGPGQDPQFLISFYEKMQSDKGSIPDRFSAQQFSDYHSELNMSSLELGDSALYFCASSSGRAGGLYEQYFGPGTRLTVT.

This clone occurred many times. The chain uses TRBV29-1 and TRBJ2-7, with 8 bases matching TRBD1. The CDR3 spans 13 residues. CDR1 is SQVTM, CDR2 ANQGSEA, per germline. The V and J ends lost 3 bases and 4 bases, in that order; junction bases with no gene match: 5. The CDR3 here is CSVDRGLGYEQYF. The CDR3 bases are TGCAGCGTTGACAGGGGGCTAGGATACGAGCAGTACTTC.

This clone was seen ten or more times. The rearrangement uses TRBV6-6 and TRBJ2-5, with TRBD1 matching 7 bases. The CDR3 is 15 residues long. The V and J ends lost 3 bases and 5 bases, in that order; junction bases with no gene match: 9. CDR1 is MNHNY and CDR2 is SVGAGI in the germline V gene (reference sequence). The CDR3 DNA reads as TGTGCCAGCAGTTATATGACAGGGTTAGATGAGACCCAGTACTTC. It encodes CASSYMTGLDETQYF.

This clone has ten or more counts. The chain has TRBV4-2 and TRBJ2-1; 9 bases line up with TRBD2. Germline V gives CDR1 LGHNA, CDR2 YNFKEQ. Trimming cost V 0 bases and J 0 bases; bases outside gene matches: 0. This CDR3 is 16 amino acids long. This chain's CDR3 is CASSQDSGSSYNEQFF. The DNA of the CDR3 is TGTGCCAGCAGCCAAGATAGCGGGAGCTCCTACAATGAGCAGTTCTTC.

This clone was detected many times. V usage is TRBV29-1 and J usage is TRBJ2-1; a weak D match, TRBD2 (7 bases). This CDR3 is built from 16 residues. The V end lost 4 bases, the J end lost 4 bases, and 20 bases lay between the germline ends. In germline, CDR1 is SQVTM, CDR2 ANQGSEA. This CDR3 is CSVAVGGMRGYNEQFF. In nucleotides, the CDR3 is TGCAGCGTTGCCGTAGGGGGAATGCGGGGGTACAATGAGCAGTTCTTC.

This clone was seen repeatedly, ten times or more. The chain links TRBV7-6 to TRBJ2-3; 8 nucleotides match TRBD1. The CDR3 is 14 amino acids. Per the germline V gene, CDR1 is SGHVS and CDR2 is FNYEAQ. J lost 4 bases, V lost 4 bases, and 4 bases had no gene match. The CDR3 spells CASSYTRGPDTQYF. The CDR3 nucleotides read TGTGCCAGCAGCTATACCAGGGGGCCAGATACGCAGTATTTT.

There are many counts of this clone. The CDR3 sequence: CASSESGRGRATDTQYF. The CDR3 region has the DNA TGCGCCAGCAGTGAGTCCGGGCGCGGGAGGGCCACAGATACGCAGTATTTT. The chain carries TRBV10-2 and TRBJ2-3; 9 nucleotides line up with TRBD2. J lost 2 bases, V lost 0 bases, and 6 bases had no gene match. The length of the CDR3 is 17 residues. CDR1 and CDR2 (germline): WSHSY, SAAADI.

The table lists this clone with many counts. The V call is TRBV19, the J call TRBJ2-7, with a tentative D call TRBD1 (6 bases). This CDR3 contains 14 residues. CDR1 and CDR2 (germline): LNHDA, SQIVND (reference sequence). V was shortened by 7 bases and J by 2 bases, with 15 bases between the two germline ends. CDR3 DNA sequence: TGTGCCAGTAATACCAGGGGAATCGCCTACGAGCAGTACTTC. It is translated as CASNTRGIAYEQYF. The full variable domain, completed using reference TRBV19 and TRBJ2-7, is DGGITQSPKYLFRKEGQNVTLSCEQNLNHDAMYWYRQDPGQGLRLIYYSQIVNDFQKGDIAEGYSVSREKKESFPLTVTSAQKNPTAFYLCASNTRGIAYEQYFGPGTRLTVT.

This clone appeared many times. The chain is built from TRBV6-5 and TRBJ2-7; 8 nucleotides match TRBD1. V trimming: 0 bases; J trimming: 3 bases; junction bases outside the gene matches: 4. CDR3 length equals 15 residues. In germline, CDR1 is MNHEY, CDR2 SVGAGI. DNA for the CDR3: TGTGCCAGCAGTTACTCACAGGGGGGATACTACGAGCAGTACTTC. As protein: CASSYSQGGYYEQYF.

At least ten counts were recorded for this clone. The chain recombines TRBV4-3 with TRBJ2-7, with 10 nucleotides matching TRBD1. Per the germline V gene, CDR1 is LGHNA and CDR2 is YSLEER. The J segment lost 6 bases and the V segment lost 2 bases, leaving 13 bases of the junction unmatched. The length of the CDR3 is 17 residues. CDR3 sequence (DNA): TGCGCCAGCAGCCAATTGATCGGGGACAGGGGTTATCGCGAGCAGTACTTC. This encodes CASSQLIGDRGYREQYF.

This clone was recorded many times. The genes are TRBV6-4 and TRBJ2-1, with 8 bases matching TRBD2. Looked up from germline, CDR1 is MRHNA and CDR2 is SNTAGT. The CDR3 runs 15 residues. Unmatched junction bases numbered 7, after V lost 2 bases and J lost 7 bases. CDR3 nucleotides: TGTGCCAGCAGTGACCAGGCGGGGGGCGTGAATGAGCAGTTCTTC. This gives the protein CASSDQAGGVNEQFF.

This clone was seen repeatedly, ten times or more. The V gene is TRBV7-9, the J gene TRBJ2-7; TRBD1 agrees at 7 bases. V lost 3 bases and J lost 5; bases outside the gene matches: 4. The CDR3 is made up of 13 amino acids. CDR1 SEHNR and CDR2 FQNEAQ come from the germline V gene (reference sequence). CDR3 nucleotides: TGTGCCAGCAGCTTGTACGGGACAGACGAGCAGTACTTC. Protein product: CASSLYGTDEQYF.